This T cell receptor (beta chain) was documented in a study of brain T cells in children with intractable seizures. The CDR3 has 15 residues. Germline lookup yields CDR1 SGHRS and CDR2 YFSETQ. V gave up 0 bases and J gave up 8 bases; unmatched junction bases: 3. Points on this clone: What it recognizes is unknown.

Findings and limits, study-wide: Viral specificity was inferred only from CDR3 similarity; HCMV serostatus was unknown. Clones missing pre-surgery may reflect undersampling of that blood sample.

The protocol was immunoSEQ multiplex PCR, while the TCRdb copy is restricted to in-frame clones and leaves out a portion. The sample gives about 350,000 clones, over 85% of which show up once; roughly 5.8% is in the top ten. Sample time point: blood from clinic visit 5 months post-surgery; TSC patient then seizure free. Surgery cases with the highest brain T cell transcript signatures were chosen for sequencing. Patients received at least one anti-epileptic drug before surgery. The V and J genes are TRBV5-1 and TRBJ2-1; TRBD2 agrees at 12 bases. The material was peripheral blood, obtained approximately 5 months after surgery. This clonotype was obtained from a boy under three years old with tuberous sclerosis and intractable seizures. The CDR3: CASSLGLAGVDEQFF. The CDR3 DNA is TGCGCCAGCAGCTTGGGACTAGCGGGGGTAGATGAGCAGTTCTTC.